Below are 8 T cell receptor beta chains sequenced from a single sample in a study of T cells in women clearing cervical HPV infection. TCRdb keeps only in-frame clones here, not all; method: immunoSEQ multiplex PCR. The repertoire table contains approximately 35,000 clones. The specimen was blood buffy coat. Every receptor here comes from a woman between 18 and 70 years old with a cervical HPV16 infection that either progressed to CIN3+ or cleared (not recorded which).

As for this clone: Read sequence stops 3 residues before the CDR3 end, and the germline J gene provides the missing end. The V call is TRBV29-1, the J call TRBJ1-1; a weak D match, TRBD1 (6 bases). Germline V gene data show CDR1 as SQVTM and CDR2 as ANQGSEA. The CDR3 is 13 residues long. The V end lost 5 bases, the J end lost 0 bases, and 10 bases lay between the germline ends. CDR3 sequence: CSVPGHMNTEAFF. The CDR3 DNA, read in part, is TGCAGCGTTCCGGGACACATGAACACTGAA.

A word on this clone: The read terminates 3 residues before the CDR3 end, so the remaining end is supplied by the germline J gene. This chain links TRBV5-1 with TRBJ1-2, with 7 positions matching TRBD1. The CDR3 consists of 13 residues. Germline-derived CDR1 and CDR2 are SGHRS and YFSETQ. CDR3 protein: CASSLDREGSYTF. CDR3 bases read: TGCGCCAGCAGCCTCGACAGGGAGGGGTCC.

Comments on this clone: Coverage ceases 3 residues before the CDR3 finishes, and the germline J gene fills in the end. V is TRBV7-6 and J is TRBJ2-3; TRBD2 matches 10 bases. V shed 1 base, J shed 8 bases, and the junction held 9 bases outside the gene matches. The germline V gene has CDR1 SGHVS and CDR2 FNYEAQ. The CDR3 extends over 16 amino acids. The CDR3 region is CASSLESGRAGGTQYF. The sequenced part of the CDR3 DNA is TGTGCCAGCAGCTTAGAGAGCGGGAGGGCCGGAGGTACG.

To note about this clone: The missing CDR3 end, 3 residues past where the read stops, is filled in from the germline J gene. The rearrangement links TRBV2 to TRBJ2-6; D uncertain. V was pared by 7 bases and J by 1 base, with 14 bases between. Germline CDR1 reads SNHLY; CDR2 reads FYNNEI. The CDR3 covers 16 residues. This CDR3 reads CASIVNSFSGANVLTF. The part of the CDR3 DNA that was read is TGTGCCAGCATAGTTAACAGTTTTTCTGGGGCCAACGTC. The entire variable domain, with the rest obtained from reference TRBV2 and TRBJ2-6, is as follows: EPEVTQTPSHQVTQMGQEVILRCVPISNHLYFYWYRQILGQKVEFLVSFYNNEISEKSEIFDDQFSVERPDGSNFTLKIRSTKLEDSAMYFCASIVNSFSGANVLTFGAGSRLTVL.

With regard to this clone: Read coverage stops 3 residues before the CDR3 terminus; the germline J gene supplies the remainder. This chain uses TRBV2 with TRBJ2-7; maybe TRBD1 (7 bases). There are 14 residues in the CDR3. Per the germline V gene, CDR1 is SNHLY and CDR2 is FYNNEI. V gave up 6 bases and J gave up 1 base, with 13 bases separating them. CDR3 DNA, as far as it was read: TGTGCCAGCAGGGCGGGACAGCCTTCCTACGAG. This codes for CASRAGQPSYE. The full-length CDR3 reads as CASRAGQPSYEQYF.

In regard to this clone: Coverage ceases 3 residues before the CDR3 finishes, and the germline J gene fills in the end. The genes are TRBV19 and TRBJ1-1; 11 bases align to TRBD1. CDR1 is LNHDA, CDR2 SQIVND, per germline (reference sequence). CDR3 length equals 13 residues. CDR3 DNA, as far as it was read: TGTGCCAGTAGAACGGACAGGGGGCTTGGG. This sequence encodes CASRTDRGLG. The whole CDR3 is CASRTDRGLGAFF.

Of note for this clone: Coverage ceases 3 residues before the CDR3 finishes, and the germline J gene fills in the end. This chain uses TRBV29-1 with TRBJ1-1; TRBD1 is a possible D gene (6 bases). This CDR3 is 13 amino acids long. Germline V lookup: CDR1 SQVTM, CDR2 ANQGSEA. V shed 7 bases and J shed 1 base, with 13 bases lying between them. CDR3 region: CSGTGQRNTEAFF. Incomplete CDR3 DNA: TGCAGCGGAACAGGACAGAGGAACACTGAA.

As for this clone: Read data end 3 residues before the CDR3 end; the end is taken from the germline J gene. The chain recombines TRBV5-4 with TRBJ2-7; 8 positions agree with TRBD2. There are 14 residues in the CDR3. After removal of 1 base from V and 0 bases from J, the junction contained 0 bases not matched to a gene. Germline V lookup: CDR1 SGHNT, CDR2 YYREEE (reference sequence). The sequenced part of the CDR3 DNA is TGTGCCAGCAGCTTGAGCGGGAGCTCCTACGAG. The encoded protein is CASSLSGSSYE. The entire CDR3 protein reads CASSLSGSSYEQYF.